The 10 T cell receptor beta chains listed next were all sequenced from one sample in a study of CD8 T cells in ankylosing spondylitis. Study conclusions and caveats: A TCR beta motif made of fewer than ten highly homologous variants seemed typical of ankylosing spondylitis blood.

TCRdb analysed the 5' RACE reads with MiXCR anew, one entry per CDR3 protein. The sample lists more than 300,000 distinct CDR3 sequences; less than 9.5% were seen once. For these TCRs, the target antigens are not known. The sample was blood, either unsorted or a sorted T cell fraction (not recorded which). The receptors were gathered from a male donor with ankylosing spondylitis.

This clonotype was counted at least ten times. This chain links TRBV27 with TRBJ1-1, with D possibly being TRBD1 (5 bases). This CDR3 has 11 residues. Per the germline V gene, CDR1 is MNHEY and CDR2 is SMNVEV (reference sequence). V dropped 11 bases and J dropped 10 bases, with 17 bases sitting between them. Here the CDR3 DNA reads TGTGCCGTACACGGGAGGGGATTAGCTTTCTTT. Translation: CAVHGRGLAFF.

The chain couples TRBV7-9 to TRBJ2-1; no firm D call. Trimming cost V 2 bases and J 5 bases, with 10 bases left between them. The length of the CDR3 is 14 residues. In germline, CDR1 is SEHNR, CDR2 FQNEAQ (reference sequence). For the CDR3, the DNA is TGTGCCAGCAGCTTACTGGCGGATAACAATGAGCAGTTCTTC. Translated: CASSLLADNNEQFF.

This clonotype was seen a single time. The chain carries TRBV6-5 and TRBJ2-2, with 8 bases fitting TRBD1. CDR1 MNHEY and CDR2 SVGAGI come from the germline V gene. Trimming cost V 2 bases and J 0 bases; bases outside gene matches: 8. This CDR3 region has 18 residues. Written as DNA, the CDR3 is TGTGCCAGCAGTTACCACCGGGACAGGATCGCGAACACCGGGGAGCTGTTTTTT. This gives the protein CASSYHRDRIANTGELFF.

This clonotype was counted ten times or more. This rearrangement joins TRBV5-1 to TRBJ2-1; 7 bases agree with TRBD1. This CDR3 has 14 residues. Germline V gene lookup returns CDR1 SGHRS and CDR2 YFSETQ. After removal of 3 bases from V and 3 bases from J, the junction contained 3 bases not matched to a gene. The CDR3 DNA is TGCGCCAGCAGCTCGACAGGGAGCTACAATGAGCAGTTCTTC. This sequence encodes CASSSTGSYNEQFF.

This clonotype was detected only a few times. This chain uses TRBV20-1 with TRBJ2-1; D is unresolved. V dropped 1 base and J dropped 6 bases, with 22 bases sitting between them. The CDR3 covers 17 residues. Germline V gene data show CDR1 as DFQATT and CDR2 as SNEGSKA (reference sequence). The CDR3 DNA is TGCAGTGCTAGAGGGGCAGAGTTTACTTACTTCACCAATGAGCAGTTCTTC. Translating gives CSARGAEFTYFTNEQFF.

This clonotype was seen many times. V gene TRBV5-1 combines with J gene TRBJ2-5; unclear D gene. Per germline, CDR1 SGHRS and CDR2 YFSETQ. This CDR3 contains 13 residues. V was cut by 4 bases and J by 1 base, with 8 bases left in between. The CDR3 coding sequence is TGCGCCAGCAGCAACGCCCTCCAAGAGACCCAGTACTTC. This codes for CASSNALQETQYF.

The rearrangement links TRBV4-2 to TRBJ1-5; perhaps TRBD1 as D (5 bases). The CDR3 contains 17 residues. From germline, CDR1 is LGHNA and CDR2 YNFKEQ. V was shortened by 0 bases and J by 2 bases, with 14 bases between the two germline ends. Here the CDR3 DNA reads TGTGCCAGCAGCCAAGAGGGGGGAAGGAGCGGCAATCAGCCCCAGCATTTT. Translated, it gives CASSQEGGRSGNQPQHF.

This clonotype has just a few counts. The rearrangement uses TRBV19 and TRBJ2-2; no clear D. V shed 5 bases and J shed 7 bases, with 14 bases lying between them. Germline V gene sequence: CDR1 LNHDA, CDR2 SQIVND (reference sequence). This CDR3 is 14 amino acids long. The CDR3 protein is CASSPPDPVGELFF. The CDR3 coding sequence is TGTGCCAGTAGTCCCCCAGACCCCGTCGGGGAGCTGTTTTTT.

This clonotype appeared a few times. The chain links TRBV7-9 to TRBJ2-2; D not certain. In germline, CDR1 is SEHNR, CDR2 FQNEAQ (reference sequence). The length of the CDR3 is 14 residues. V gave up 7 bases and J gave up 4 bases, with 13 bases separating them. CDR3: CASTSDPGTGELFF. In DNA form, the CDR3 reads TGTGCCAGCACCTCGGACCCTGGCACCGGGGAGCTGTTTTTT.

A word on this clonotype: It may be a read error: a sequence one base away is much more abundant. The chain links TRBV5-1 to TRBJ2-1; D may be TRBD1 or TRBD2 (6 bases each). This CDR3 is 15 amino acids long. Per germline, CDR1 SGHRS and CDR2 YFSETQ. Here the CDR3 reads CASSRVGGSYNEQLF. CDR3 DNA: TGCGCCAGCAGCCGTGTAGGGGGGAGCTACAATGAGCAGCTCTTC.